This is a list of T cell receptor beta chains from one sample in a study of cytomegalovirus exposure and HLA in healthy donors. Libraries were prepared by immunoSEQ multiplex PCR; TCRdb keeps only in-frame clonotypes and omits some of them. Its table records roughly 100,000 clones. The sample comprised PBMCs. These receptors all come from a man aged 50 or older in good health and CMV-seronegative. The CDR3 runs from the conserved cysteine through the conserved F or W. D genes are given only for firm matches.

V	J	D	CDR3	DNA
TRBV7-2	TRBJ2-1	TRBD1	CASSLAGTGNNEQFF	TGTGCCAGCAGCTTAGCCGGGACAGGGAACAATGAGCAGTTCTTC
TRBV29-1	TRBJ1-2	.	CSAEGDDYGYTF	TGCAGCGCCGAGGGGGATGACTATGGCTACACCTTC
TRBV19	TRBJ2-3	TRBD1	CASRDRAGGTDTQYF	TGTGCCAGTAGGGACAGGGCTGGGGGCACAGATACGCAGTATTTT
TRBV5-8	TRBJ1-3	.	CASSLDVGVSGNTIYF	TGTGCCAGCAGCTTGGATGTAGGGGTTTCGGGAAACACCATATATTTT
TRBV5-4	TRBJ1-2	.	CASSLSGLSGYGYTF	TGTGCCAGCAGCTTGTCAGGCCTATCAGGCTATGGCTACACCTTC
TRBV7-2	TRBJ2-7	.	CASSYIPSVKTDSYEQYF	TGTGCCAGCAGCTATATCCCCTCGGTGAAAACAGACTCCTACGAGCAGTACTTC
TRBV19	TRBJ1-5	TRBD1	CASSLRGNRDQPQHF	TGTGCCAGTAGTCTCAGGGGGAATAGGGATCAGCCCCAGCATTTT
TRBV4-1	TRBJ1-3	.	CASSQDRSQGLLSGNTIYF	TGCGCCAGCAGTCAAGATAGGAGCCAGGGGCTCCTGAGTGGAAACACCATATATTTT
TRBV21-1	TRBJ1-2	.	CASSTRYGYTF	TGTGCCAGCAGCACTCGTTATGGCTACACCTTC
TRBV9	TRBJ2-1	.	CASSVGGLYNEQFF	TGTGCCAGCAGCGTAGGGGGCCTCTACAATGAGCAGTTCTTC
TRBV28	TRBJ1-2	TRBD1	CASSLQGYGYTF	TGTGCCAGCAGTCTACAGGGGTACGGCTACACCTTC
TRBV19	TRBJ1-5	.	CASSIVPGSNQPQHF	TGTGCCAGTAGTATAGTCCCAGGCAGCAATCAGCCCCAGCATTTT
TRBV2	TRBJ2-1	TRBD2	CASRLAGGSTTYNEQFF	TGTGCCAGCAGACTAGCGGGAGGGAGCACGACCTACAATGAGCAGTTCTTC
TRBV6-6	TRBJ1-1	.	CASSSAGTRNTEAFF	TGTGCCAGCAGTTCCGCAGGGACAAGGAACACTGAAGCTTTCTTT
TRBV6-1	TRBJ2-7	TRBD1	CASSPLGQGSEQYF	TGTGCCAGCAGCCCCCTAGGACAGGGAAGCGAGCAGTACTTC
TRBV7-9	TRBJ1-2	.	CASSFYQGYGYTF	TGTGCCAGCAGCTTCTATCAGGGATATGGCTACACCTTC
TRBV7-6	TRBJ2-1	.	CASSLRGYNEQFF	TGTGCCAGCAGCTTAAGAGGATACAATGAGCAGTTCTTC
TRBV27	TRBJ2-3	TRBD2	CASSPGLRRGIDTQYF	TGTGCCAGCAGTCCCGGACTCAGGCGGGGGATAGATACGCAGTATTTT
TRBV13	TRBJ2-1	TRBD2	CASSLGSGVEFF	TGTGCCAGCAGCCTAGGGAGCGGGGTTGAGTTCTTC
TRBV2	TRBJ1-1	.	CASERENTEAFF	TGTGCCAGTGAGAGGGAGAACACTGAAGCTTTCTTT
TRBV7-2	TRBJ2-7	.	CASSLAGGPVEQYF	TGTGCCAGCAGCTTAGCGGGGGGGCCGGTCGAGCAGTACTTC
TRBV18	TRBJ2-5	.	CASSSDRKETQYF	TGTGCCAGCTCTTCCGACAGAAAAGAGACCCAGTACTTC
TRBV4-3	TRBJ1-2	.	CASSQEWAAGNYGYTF	TGCGCCAGCAGCCAAGAATGGGCTGCAGGTAACTATGGCTACACCTTC
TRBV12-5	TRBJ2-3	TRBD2	CASGLVSGTSVHTQYF	TGTGCTAGTGGTTTGGTATCGGGGACTAGCGTCCATACGCAGTATTTT
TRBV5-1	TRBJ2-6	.	CASTQGRSGANVLTF	TGCGCCAGCACCCAAGGGAGGTCTGGGGCCAACGTCCTGACTTTC
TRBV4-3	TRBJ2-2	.	CASSRYREAGELFF	TGCGCCAGCAGCCGCTACAGGGAAGCCGGGGAGCTGTTTTTT
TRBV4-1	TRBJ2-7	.	CASSQREEYEQYF	TGCGCCAGCAGCCAAAGGGAGGAGTACGAGCAGTACTTC
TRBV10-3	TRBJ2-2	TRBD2	CAISDRTSGGATNTGELFF	TGTGCCATCAGTGACCGGACTAGCGGGGGGGCAACGAACACCGGGGAGCTGTTTTTT
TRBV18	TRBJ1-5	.	CASSGQLNQPQHF	TGTGCCAGCTCCGGACAACTGAATCAGCCCCAGCATTTT
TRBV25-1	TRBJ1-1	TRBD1	CASSGGQGYTEAFF	TGTGCCAGCAGTGGAGGACAGGGGTACACTGAAGCTTTCTTT
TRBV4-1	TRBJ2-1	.	CASSPRGSTYNEQFF	TGCGCCAGCAGCCCCCGGGGGAGTACCTACAATGAGCAGTTCTTC
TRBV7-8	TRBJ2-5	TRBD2	CASSSRLAGGTETQYF	TGTGCCAGCAGCTCGAGACTAGCGGGAGGGACAGAGACCCAGTACTTC
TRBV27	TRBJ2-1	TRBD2	CASSREIPGTSGRTISYNEQFF	TGTGCCAGCAGCCGGGAAATTCCCGGGACTAGCGGGAGGACGATCTCCTACAATGAGCAGTTCTTC
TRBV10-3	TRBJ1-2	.	CAIRDSNYGYTF	TGTGCCATCAGAGACAGTAACTATGGCTACACCTTC
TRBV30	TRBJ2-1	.	CAWSRRGVANEQFF	TGTGCCTGGAGTCGGAGGGGAGTGGCCAATGAGCAGTTCTTC
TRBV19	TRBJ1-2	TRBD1	CASSPDLGQGVDYGYTF	TGTGCCAGTAGTCCCGACCTAGGACAGGGGGTTGACTATGGCTACACCTTC
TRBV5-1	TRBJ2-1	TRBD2	CASSLFSGSGNEQFF	TGCGCCAGCAGCTTGTTTAGCGGGAGTGGCAATGAGCAGTTCTTC
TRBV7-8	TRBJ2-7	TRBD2	CASSLDEREGYEQYF	TGTGCCAGCAGCTTAGATGAGCGGGAGGGGTACGAGCAGTACTTC
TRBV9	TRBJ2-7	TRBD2	CASSVESGRGYEQYF	TGTGCCAGCAGCGTAGAGAGCGGGAGAGGCTACGAGCAGTACTTC
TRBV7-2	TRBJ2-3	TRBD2	CASSPPGLADTQYF	TGTGCCAGCAGCCCTCCGGGACTAGCAGATACGCAGTATTTT
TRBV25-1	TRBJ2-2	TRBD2	CASSEYRLADTGELFF	TGTGCCAGCAGTGAATATAGACTAGCGGACACCGGGGAGCTGTTTTTT
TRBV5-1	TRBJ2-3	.	CASSLGGAEHTDTQYF	TGCGCCAGCAGCTTGGGTGGGGCAGAACACACAGATACGCAGTATTTT
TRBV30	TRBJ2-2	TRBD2	CAWSPGLAATGELFF	TGTGCCTGGAGTCCGGGACTAGCGGCCACCGGGGAGCTGTTTTTT
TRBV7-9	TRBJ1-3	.	CASSVTSGNTIYF	TGTGCCAGCAGCGTAACCAGTGGAAACACCATATATTTT
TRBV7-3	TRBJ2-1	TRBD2	CASSYIAGGPREQFF	TGTGCCAGCAGCTACATAGCGGGAGGGCCCAGGGAGCAGTTCTTC
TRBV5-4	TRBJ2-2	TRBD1	CASSLRDRLNTGELFF	TGTGCCAGCAGCTTAAGGGACAGGTTAAACACCGGGGAGCTGTTTTTT
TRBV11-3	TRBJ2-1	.	CATAPGQYNEQFF	TGTGCCACGGCCCCAGGACAGTACAATGAGCAGTTCTTC
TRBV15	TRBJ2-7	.	CATSPGGSLHEQYF	TGTGCCACCAGCCCCGGCGGCAGTCTCCACGAGCAGTACTTC
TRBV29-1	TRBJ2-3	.	CSSRPSADTQYF	TGCAGCTCTAGGCCTTCGGCAGATACGCAGTATTTT
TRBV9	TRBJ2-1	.	CASSVVGQGEQFF	TGTGCCAGCAGCGTAGTTGGGCAGGGTGAGCAGTTCTTC
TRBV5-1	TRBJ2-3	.	CASSLQEEGTQYF	TGCGCCAGCAGCTTGCAGGAGGAGGGTACGCAGTATTTT
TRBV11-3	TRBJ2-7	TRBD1	CASSFPPLTGDDSYEQYF	TGTGCCAGCAGCTTCCCCCCCCTCACAGGGGACGACTCCTACGAGCAGTACTTC
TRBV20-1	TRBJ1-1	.	CSARGSTEAFF	TGCAGTGCTAGGGGGAGCACTGAAGCTTTCTTT